These T cell receptor beta chains were read from a single sample in a study of blood T cell repertoires in COVID-19. Assay: immunoSEQ multiplex PCR; the TCRdb copy retains only in-frame clones and omits some. The data hold approximately 250,000 clones, with approximately 88% observed a single time. Sequencing used PBMCs or T cells enriched from blood (not recorded which). These receptors all come from a woman in her 40s with acute COVID-19. CDR3s include the opening cysteine and the closing phenylalanine or tryptophan. The D gene is left open where the match is weak. Clone size is stated in some rows and not others, as once, few, many or a class when expanded.

NA	NA	TRBV20-1	TRBJ1-2	CSASQGKYGYTF	TGCAGTGCTAGTCAGGGCAAGTATGGCTACACCTTC
NA	NA	TRBV5-6	TRBJ2-7	CASSLELEQYF	TGTGCCAGCAGCTTGGAACTCGAGCAGTACTTC
NA	NA	TRBV4-3	TRBJ1-4	CASSQDWQGSEKLFF	TGCGCCAGCAGCCAAGATTGGCAGGGTAGTGAAAAACTGTTTTTT
NA	NA	TRBV3-1/TRBV3-2	TRBJ2-3	CASSQRGSTDTQYF	TGTGCCAGCAGCCAACGCGGTAGCACAGATACGCAGTATTTT
NA	NA	TRBV19	TRBJ1-1	CASSIQGSNTEAFF	TGTGCCAGTAGTATACAGGGGTCGAACACTGAAGCTTTCTTT
TRBD2	once	TRBV3-1/TRBV3-2	TRBJ2-2	CASSHRATSAINTGELFF	TGTGCCAGCAGCCACCGAGCGACTAGCGCGATAAACACCGGGGAGCTGTTTTTT
TRBD2	NA	TRBV4-2	TRBJ2-3	CASSQQGAGGPQDTQYF	TGTGCCAGCAGCCAACAAGGGGCGGGAGGGCCGCAAGATACGCAGTATTTT
TRBD1	NA	TRBV6-1	TRBJ1-6	CASSEGQASSPLHF	TGTGCCAGCAGTGAGGGACAGGCTAGTTCACCCCTCCACTTT
TRBD2	NA	TRBV5-1	TRBJ2-3	CASSWPKAGGGTDTQYF	TGCGCCAGCAGCTGGCCGAAAGCGGGGGGCGGGACAGATACGCAGTATTTT
NA	NA	TRBV5-8	TRBJ1-2	CASSSGREGGYTF	TGTGCCAGCAGCTCCGGACGGGAGGGTGGCTACACCTTC
TRBD1	once	TRBV5-1	TRBJ1-4	CASSSGTGGEKLFF	TGCGCCAGCAGCTCCGGGACAGGGGGTGAAAAACTGTTTTTT
NA	NA	TRBV6-5	TRBJ1-1	CASSYRGSTEAFF	TGTGCCAGCAGTTACAGGGGGTCGACTGAAGCTTTCTTT
TRBD1	NA	TRBV28	TRBJ2-1	CASSPSGQGGIDEQFF	TGTGCCAGCAGCCCCTCCGGACAGGGGGGTATAGATGAGCAGTTCTTC
NA	NA	TRBV5-8	TRBJ1-2	CASSRRGSTNYGYTF	TGTGCCAGCAGCAGGAGGGGATCTACGAACTATGGCTACACCTTC
TRBD2	NA	TRBV4-3	TRBJ2-2	CASSQDAASGRISGELFF	TGCGCCAGCAGCCAAGATGCCGCTAGCGGGAGAATATCCGGGGAGCTGTTTTTT
TRBD1	NA	TRBV5-5	TRBJ1-4	CASSIGTGDEKLFF	TGTGCCAGCAGCATCGGGACAGGGGATGAAAAACTGTTTTTT
NA	NA	TRBV5-1	TRBJ1-4	CASSQTGFTTNEKLFF	TGCGCCAGCAGCCAGACAGGATTCACAACTAATGAAAAACTGTTTTTT
NA	NA	TRBV2	TRBJ2-1	CASSRQENEQFF	TGTGCCAGCAGTCGACAGGAGAATGAGCAGTTCTTC
NA	few	TRBV9	TRBJ1-3	CASTPGGLGDTIYF	TGTGCCAGCACCCCCGGGGGGCTGGGGGACACCATATATTTT
TRBD2	NA	TRBV13	TRBJ2-1	CASSFGLAGDNEQFF	TGTGCCAGCAGCTTCGGGCTAGCGGGAGACAATGAGCAGTTCTTC
TRBD2	NA	TRBV15	TRBJ2-1	CATSDGRGQAGVEEQFF	TGTGCCACCAGCGATGGTCGGGGGCAAGCGGGAGTGGAGGAGCAGTTCTTC
TRBD1	NA	TRBV6-5	TRBJ1-5	CASRGQTDQPQHF	TGTGCCAGCAGGGGACAGACCGATCAGCCCCAGCATTTT
TRBD1	NA	TRBV20-1	TRBJ1-3	CSASPMDRGHAGNTIYF	TGCAGTGCTAGTCCTATGGACAGGGGGCACGCTGGAAACACCATATATTTT
TRBD2	NA	TRBV9	TRBJ2-1	CASSVLAGVYNEQFF	TGTGCCAGCAGCGTCCTAGCGGGAGTTTACAATGAGCAGTTCTTC
TRBD2	NA	TRBV7-8	TRBJ2-1	CASSLVWAGGGSYNEQFF	TGTGCCAGCAGCTTAGTATGGGCGGGAGGGGGCTCCTACAATGAGCAGTTCTTC
NA	NA	TRBV12-3/TRBV12-4	TRBJ1-1	CASSGDEFEAFF	TGTGCCAGCAGTGGAGACGAATTTGAAGCTTTCTTT